This T cell receptor beta chain was sequenced for a study of blood T cell repertoires in COVID-19. Study as a whole: Some COVID-19 samples were acute and others convalescent; all came from the United States, Italy and Spain. Sources were T cells, B-cell-depleted T cells, or PBMCs; the material itself was cDNA or gDNA.

Source study methods: Reference gene primers were amplified, and this amplification served to estimate nucleated cell counts. Sequencing was performed with immunoSEQ multiplex PCR; in TCRdb, only in-frame clones are kept and a portion is missing. V, J and clone size are those of that table, while D and trimming were read from the DNA. The data contain some 120,000 clones, less than 85% of them singletons. The sequenced sample was peripheral blood. This receptor was identified in a woman in her fifties or sixties with acute or convalescent COVID-19.

The CDR3 DNA reads as TGTGCCAGCAGCCTACGACAGGGGGGAAATCAGCCCCAGCATTTT. Translating it yields CASSLRQGGNQPQHF. This chain links TRBV7-2 with TRBJ1-5, with 9 bases aligning to TRBD1. This CDR3 comprises 15 residues. The J segment lost 4 bases and the V segment lost 5 bases, leaving 6 bases of the junction unmatched. In germline, CDR1 is SGHTA, CDR2 FQGNSA.